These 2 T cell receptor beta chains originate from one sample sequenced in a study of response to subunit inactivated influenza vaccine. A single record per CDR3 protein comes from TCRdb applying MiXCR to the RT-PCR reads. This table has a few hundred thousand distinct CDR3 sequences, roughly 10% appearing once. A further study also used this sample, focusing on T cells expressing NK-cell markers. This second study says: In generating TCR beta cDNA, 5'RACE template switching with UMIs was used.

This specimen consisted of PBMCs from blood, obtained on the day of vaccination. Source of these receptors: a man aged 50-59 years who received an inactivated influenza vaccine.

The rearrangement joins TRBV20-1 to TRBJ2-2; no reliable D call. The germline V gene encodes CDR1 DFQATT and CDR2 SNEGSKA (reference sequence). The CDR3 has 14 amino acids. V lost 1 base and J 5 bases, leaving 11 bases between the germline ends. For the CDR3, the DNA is TGCAGTGCTAGAGTCACATGGTTAACCGGGGAGCTGTTTTTT. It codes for CSARVTWLTGELFF.

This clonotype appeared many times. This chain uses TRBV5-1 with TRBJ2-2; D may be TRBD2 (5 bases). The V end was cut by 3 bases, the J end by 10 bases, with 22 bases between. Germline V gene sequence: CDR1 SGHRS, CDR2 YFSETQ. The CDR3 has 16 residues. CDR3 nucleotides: TGCGCCAGCAGCTCCCTCAGGATAACACCGGGGATGGAGCTGTTTTTT. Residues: CASSSLRITPGMELFF.